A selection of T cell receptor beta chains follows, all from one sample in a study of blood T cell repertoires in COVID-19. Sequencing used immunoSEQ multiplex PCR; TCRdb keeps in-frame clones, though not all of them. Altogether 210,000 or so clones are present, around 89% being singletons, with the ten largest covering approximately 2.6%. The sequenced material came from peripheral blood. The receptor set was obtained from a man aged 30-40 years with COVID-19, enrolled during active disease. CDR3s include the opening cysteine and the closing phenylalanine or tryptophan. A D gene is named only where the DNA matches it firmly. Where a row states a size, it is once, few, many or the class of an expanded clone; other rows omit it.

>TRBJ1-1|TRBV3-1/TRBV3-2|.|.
CASSQVRGGNTEAFF
TGTGCCAGCAGCCAAGTAAGGGGGGGGAACACTGAAGCTTTCTTT
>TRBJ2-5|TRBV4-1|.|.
CASSQGGTLQETQYF
TGCGCCAGCAGCCAAGGCGGGACGCTCCAAGAGACCCAGTACTTC
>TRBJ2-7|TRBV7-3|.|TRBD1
CASSLGGQGPYEQYF
TGTGCCAGCAGCTTAGGGGGACAGGGACCCTACGAGCAGTACTTC
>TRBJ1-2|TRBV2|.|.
CATTPGGTRTF
TGTGCCACTACTCCGGGGGGGACAAGAACCTTC
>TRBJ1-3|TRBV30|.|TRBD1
CAWSRPGQGNTIYF
TGTGCCTGGAGTCGACCGGGACAGGGAAACACCATATATTTT
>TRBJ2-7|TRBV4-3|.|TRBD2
CASSQAWRGASYEQYF
TGCGCCAGCAGCCAAGCCTGGCGGGGGGCCTCCTACGAGCAGTACTTC
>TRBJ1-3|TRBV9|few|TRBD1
CASSVRITTGPGNTIYF
TGTGCCAGCAGCGTACGTATTACGACAGGGCCTGGAAACACCATATATTTT
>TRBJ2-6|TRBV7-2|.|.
CASSPGATGANVLTF
TGTGCCAGCAGCCCGGGTGCAACTGGGGCCAACGTCCTGACTTTC
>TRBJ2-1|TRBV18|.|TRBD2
CASSLAGYNEQFF
TGTGCCAGCTCACTAGCGGGTTACAATGAGCAGTTCTTC
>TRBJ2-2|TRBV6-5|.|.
CASPRTYTGELFF
TGTGCCAGCCCACGGACATACACCGGGGAGCTGTTTTTT
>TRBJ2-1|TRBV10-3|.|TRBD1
CAISDPGQGNEQFF
TGTGCCATCAGTGATCCCGGACAGGGTAATGAGCAGTTCTTC
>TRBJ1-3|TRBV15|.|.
CATSRAAGSGNTIYF
TGTGCCACCAGCAGAGCGGCAGGGTCCGGAAACACCATATATTTT
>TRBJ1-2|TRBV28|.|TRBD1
CASSSPGQGYSYTF
TGTGCCAGCAGTTCCCCGGGACAGGGGTATAGCTACACCTTC
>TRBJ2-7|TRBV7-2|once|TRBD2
CASSLSGFRSGRSYEQYF
TGTGCCAGCAGCTTAAGTGGCTTTAGGAGCGGGAGGTCCTACGAGCAGTACTTC
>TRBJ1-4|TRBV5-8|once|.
CASSKGISATNEKLFF
TGTGCCAGCAGCAAGGGGATTTCTGCAACTAATGAAAAACTGTTTTTT
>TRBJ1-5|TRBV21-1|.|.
CASGTGGGYSNQPQHF
TGTGCCAGCGGGACAGGGGGCGGATATAGCAATCAGCCCCAGCATTTT